The clone carrying this TCR beta chain was seen at least ten times. Its specificity is unknown. The source of the sample is a study of T cell repertoires in cytomegalovirus infection. Study-wide background: Public TCR beta signatures were indicative of both CMV infection and a matching HLA type.

TCRdb re-analysed the reads in MiXCR, keeping a single row per CDR3 protein. The data contain some 300,000 distinct CDR3 sequences, about 13% of them seen just once; the ten biggest clones take up around 8.1%. Study-wide results and caveats: CMV-specific TCR beta clonotypes restricted by HLA-C were the ones dominating the ex vivo response.

Germline V gives CDR1 SGHTA, CDR2 FQGNSA. Trimming removed 1 base from V and 6 bases from J, with 13 bases in between. The CDR3 has 15 residues. This sequence originates from a human donor in good health (CMV status not recorded). Some clones in this sample may be carry-over from other donors' samples. Material: PBMCs. The rearrangement links TRBV7-2 to TRBJ1-5; D perhaps matches TRBD1 (5 bases). CDR3 loop: CASSLGQGGIQPQHF. The DNA of the CDR3 is TGTGCCAGCAGCTTAGGGCAGGGTGGGATTCAGCCCCAGCATTTT.